This T cell receptor beta chain was identified in a study of blood T cell repertoires in COVID-19. TCRdb keeps only in-frame clones here, not all; method: immunoSEQ multiplex PCR. This table has some 30,000 clones, around 82% appearing once. The origin of this receptor is a man older than 75 with active COVID-19. The material sequenced was peripheral blood.

The CDR3 spells CASSIDLWDPAGEPNQPQHF. CDR3 nucleotide sequence: TGTGCCAGTAGTATAGATCTATGGGACCCCGCAGGGGAGCCCAATCAGCCCCAGCATTTT. The genes are TRBV19 and TRBJ1-5; TRBD1 might be the D (6 bases). V was shortened by 0 bases and J by 3 bases, with 24 bases between the two germline ends. The CDR3 extends over 20 amino acids. The germline V gene has CDR1 LNHDA and CDR2 SQIVND (reference sequence). The variable domain in full, completed from reference TRBV19 and TRBJ1-5, reads DGGITQSPKYLFRKEGQNVTLSCEQNLNHDAMYWYRQDPGQGLRLIYYSQIVNDFQKGDIAEGYSVSREKKESFPLTVTSAQKNPTAFYLCASSIDLWDPAGEPNQPQHFGDGTRLSIL.